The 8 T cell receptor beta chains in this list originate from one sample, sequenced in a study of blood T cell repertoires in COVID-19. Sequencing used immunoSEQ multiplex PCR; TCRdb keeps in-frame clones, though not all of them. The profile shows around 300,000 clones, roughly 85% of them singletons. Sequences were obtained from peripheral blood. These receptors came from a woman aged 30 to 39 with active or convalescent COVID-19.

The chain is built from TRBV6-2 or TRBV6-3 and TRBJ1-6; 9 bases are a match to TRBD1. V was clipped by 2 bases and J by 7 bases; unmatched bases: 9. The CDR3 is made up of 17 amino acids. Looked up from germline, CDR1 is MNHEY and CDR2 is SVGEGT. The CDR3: CASSYGQGTLWNSPLHF. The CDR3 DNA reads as TGTGCCAGCAGTTACGGACAGGGGACCCTATGGAATTCACCCCTCCACTTT.

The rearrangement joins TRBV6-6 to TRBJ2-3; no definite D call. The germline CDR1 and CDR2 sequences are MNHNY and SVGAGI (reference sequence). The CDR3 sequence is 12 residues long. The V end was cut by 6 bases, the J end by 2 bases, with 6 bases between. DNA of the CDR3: TGTGCCAGCAGCCCTTACACAGATACGCAGTATTTT. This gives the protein CASSPYTDTQYF.

Here the CDR3 DNA reads TGTGCCAGCTCACGGGAGGGGGTGATCACAGATACGCAGTATTTT. Its translation is CASSREGVITDTQYF. The V and J genes are TRBV18 and TRBJ2-3, with a possible D match to TRBD2 (7 bases). From germline, CDR1 is KGHSH and CDR2 LQKENI. V lost 4 bases, J lost 2 bases, and 13 bases lay in between. CDR3 length: 15 amino acids.

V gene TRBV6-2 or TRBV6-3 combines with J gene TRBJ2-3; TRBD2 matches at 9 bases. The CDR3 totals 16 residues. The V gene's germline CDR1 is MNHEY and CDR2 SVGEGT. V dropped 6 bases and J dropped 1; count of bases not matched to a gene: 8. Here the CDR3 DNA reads TGTGCCAGCAGCGATAAGCGGGGGGTGGGCACAGATACGCAGTATTTT. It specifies CASSDKRGVGTDTQYF.

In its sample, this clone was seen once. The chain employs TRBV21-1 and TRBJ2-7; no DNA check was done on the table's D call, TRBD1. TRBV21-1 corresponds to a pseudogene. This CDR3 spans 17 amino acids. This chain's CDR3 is CASSISPRDIISYEQYF. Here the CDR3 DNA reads TGTGCCAGCAGCATCTCCCCTAGGGACATAATCTCCTACGAGCAGTACTTC.

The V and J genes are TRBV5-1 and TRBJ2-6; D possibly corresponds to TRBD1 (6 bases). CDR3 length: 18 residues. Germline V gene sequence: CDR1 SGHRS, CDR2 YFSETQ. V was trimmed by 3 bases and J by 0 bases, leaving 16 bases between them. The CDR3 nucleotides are TGCGCCAGCAGCTCCCGGACAGCCGCCAGCTCTGGGGCCAACGTCCTGACTTTC. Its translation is CASSSRTAASSGANVLTF. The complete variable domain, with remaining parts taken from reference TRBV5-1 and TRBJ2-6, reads KAGVTQTPRYLIKTRGQQVTLSCSPISGHRSVSWYQQTPGQGLQFLFEYFSETQRNKGNFPGRFSGRQFSNSRSEMNVSTLELGDSALYLCASSSRTAASSGANVLTFGAGSRLTVL.

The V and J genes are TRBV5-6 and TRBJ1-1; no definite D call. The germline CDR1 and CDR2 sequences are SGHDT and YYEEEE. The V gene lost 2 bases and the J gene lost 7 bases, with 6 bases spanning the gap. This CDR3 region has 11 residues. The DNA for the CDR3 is TGTGCCAGCAGCTTCAACGGTGAAGCTTTCTTT. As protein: CASSFNGEAFF.

In DNA, the CDR3 is TGTGCCAGCAGCCCGGCGACAGGGAGCTATAATTCACCCCTCCACTTT. Protein sequence: CASSPATGSYNSPLHF. The chain joins TRBV7-9 to TRBJ1-6, with TRBD1 matching 7 bases. Germline V CDR1 and CDR2: SEHNR, FQNEAQ (reference sequence). Losses at the gene ends were 5 bases for V and 3 bases for J; bases not matched to a gene: 7. The CDR3 has 16 residues.